These 10 T cell receptor beta chains share one sample of origin, sequenced in a study of cytomegalovirus exposure and HLA in healthy donors. Both 60 Vbeta primers and 13 Jbeta primers went into the PCR. Method: immunoSEQ multiplex PCR; TCRdb's copy keeps in-frame clones and lacks some. Of 95,000 to 110,000 clones listed, over 9.5% were seen once; the top ten hold roughly 5%. Sequencing input: PBMCs. The receptors were gathered from a man in his forties or fifties in good health and CMV-seropositive.

This sequence joins TRBV4-3 and TRBJ2-1; 9 nucleotides align to TRBD2. Germline assignment: CDR1 LGHNA and CDR2 YSLEER. V dropped 3 bases and J dropped 4; count of bases not matched to a gene: 7. The CDR3 is 16 amino acids. CDR3 amino acids: CASSQAPSGTYNEQFF. The DNA of the CDR3 is TGCGCCAGCAGCCAGGCCCCTAGCGGGACATACAATGAGCAGTTCTTC.

V usage is TRBV6-5 and J usage is TRBJ1-2, with a weak D call TRBD1 (5 bases). The V gene lost 2 bases and the J gene lost 8 bases, with 12 bases spanning the gap. The CDR3 is 13 amino acids. CDR1 MNHEY and CDR2 SVGAGI come from the germline V gene. The CDR3 spells CASSYRQGEGYTF. For the CDR3, the DNA is TGTGCCAGCAGTTACCGGCAGGGTGAGGGCTACACCTTC.

This clone occurred a few times. This rearrangement joins TRBV4-1 to TRBJ2-3; TRBD2 agrees at 12 bases. The CDR3 has 15 amino acids. From germline, CDR1 is MGHRA and CDR2 YSYEKL. Trimming removed 2 bases from V and 6 bases from J; junction bases left unmatched: 3. The CDR3 bases are TGCGCCAGCAGCCAATCTAGCGGGAGGGGGGATACGCAGTATTTT. It translates to CASSQSSGRGDTQYF.

This clone came up a few times. V usage is TRBV6-6 and J usage is TRBJ1-1; TRBD1 agrees at 9 bases. CDR1 is MNHNY, CDR2 SVGAGI, per germline (reference sequence). The ends lost 5 bases at V and 6 bases at J; junction bases unmatched: 7. The CDR3 contains 14 residues. DNA of the CDR3: TGTGCCAGCAGTCGGGACAGGGTAGGGCCTGAAGCTTTCTTT. This codes for CASSRDRVGPEAFF.

The rearrangement uses TRBV7-2 and TRBJ1-2; 8 bases are shared with TRBD1. This CDR3 spans 16 amino acids. Germline assignment: CDR1 SGHTA and CDR2 FQGNSA. J was trimmed by 2 bases and V by 0 bases; bases with no gene match: 5. CDR3 nucleotides: TGTGCCAGCAGCTTAGCTTCGGGACAGGCCAACTATGGCTACACCTTC. It encodes CASSLASGQANYGYTF.

This clone was seen a few times. The rearrangement joins TRBV28 to TRBJ1-2; the match to TRBD1 covers 7 bases. Germline V gene data show CDR1 as MDHEN and CDR2 as SYDVKM. The CDR3 is made up of 15 amino acids. Germline trimming cut 3 bases from V and 0 bases from J; bases unmatched to any gene: 4. CDR3 protein: CASSFLDRANYGYTF. Here the CDR3 DNA reads TGTGCCAGCAGTTTTCTTGACAGGGCTAACTATGGCTACACCTTC.

This chain connects TRBV9 to TRBJ2-1; the D gene is possibly TRBD1 (6 bases). Trimming cost V 2 bases and J 0 bases, with 12 bases left between them. The CDR3 loop spans 16 amino acids. The germline V gene has CDR1 SGDLS and CDR2 YYNGEE. The CDR3 coding sequence is TGTGCCAGCAGCGTGGACAGCTCCAGCTCCTACAATGAGCAGTTCTTC. Amino acids: CASSVDSSSSYNEQFF.

This clone was seen more than once but under ten times. This sequence joins TRBV4-1 and TRBJ1-5, with a tentative D call TRBD1 (5 bases). V dropped 0 bases and J dropped 2 bases, with 11 bases sitting between them. Per the germline V gene, CDR1 is MGHRA and CDR2 is YSYEKL. The CDR3 sequence is 16 residues long. CDR3 loop: CASSQERGFGNQPQHF. DNA for the CDR3: TGCGCCAGCAGCCAAGAGCGGGGGTTCGGCAATCAGCCCCAGCATTTT.

This clone has more than one count but fewer than ten. The chain recombines TRBV27 with TRBJ2-3; TRBD2 aligns across 11 bases. CDR1 and CDR2 from the germline V gene are MNHEY and SMNVEV (reference sequence). This CDR3 is 19 amino acids long. V dropped 0 bases and J dropped 1; count of bases not matched to a gene: 9. In nucleotides, the CDR3 is TGTGCCAGCAGTTTATCGATAGCGGGAGGGCCAAAACGCACAGATACGCAGTATTTT. It translates to CASSLSIAGGPKRTDTQYF.

The chain has TRBV25-1 and TRBJ2-3; TRBD1 agrees at 7 bases. There are 13 residues in the CDR3. The germline V gene has CDR1 MGHDK and CDR2 SYGVNS. V lost 6 bases and J lost 2; bases outside the gene matches: 2. The CDR3 DNA reads as TGTGCCAGCAGGGGACAGCTCACAGATACGCAGTATTTT. Its translation is CASRGQLTDTQYF.